Following are 15 T cell receptor beta chains from one sample sequenced in a study of blood T cells in healthy people across ages. A second PCR, run for about 7 to 11 cycles, used a sample-barcoded 5' primer plus a J-beta primer mix. TCRdb processed the 5' RACE reads anew with MiXCR; each CDR3 protein has one entry. The table includes 550,000 to 750,000 distinct CDR3 sequences, roughly 20% detected once. The sample taken for sequencing was blood. The receptor set was obtained from a man between 65 and 85 years old in good health.

The chain couples TRBV12-5 to TRBJ1-1; no clear D gene. Germline assignment: CDR1 LGHNT and CDR2 FRNRAP. This CDR3 is built from 13 residues. With 5 bases removed from V and 1 base from J, the gap between germline ends came to 8 bases. As DNA, the CDR3 is TGTGCTAGTGGTGACACCTGGAACACTGAAGCTTTCTTT. Protein sequence: CASGDTWNTEAFF.

The genes are TRBV15 and TRBJ2-2; possibly TRBD1 or TRBD2 for D (5 bases each). Germline CDR1 is LNHNV and CDR2 is YYDKDF (reference sequence). With 5 bases removed from V and 4 bases from J, the gap between germline ends came to 11 bases. The CDR3 is 14 residues long. The CDR3 DNA reads as TGTGCCACCAGCTGGGACCTAATCACCGGGGAGCTGTTTTTT. Protein sequence: CATSWDLITGELFF.

The chain carries TRBV29-1 and TRBJ2-3, with TRBD1 matching 7 bases. The CDR3 extends over 15 amino acids. CDR1 is SQVTM, CDR2 ANQGSEA, per germline. V lost 3 bases, J lost 8 bases, and 14 bases stayed unmatched. The CDR3 sequence: CSVDRTGPPPGTQYF. The CDR3 coding sequence is TGCAGCGTTGATCGGACAGGCCCCCCACCGGGTACGCAGTATTTT.

The rearrangement joins TRBV6-5 to TRBJ2-7, with TRBD1 as a possible D gene (5 bases). Between the trimmed V and J ends, which lost 4 bases and 3 bases, there was a span of 16 bases. The CDR3 contains 15 residues. Germline V gene sequence: CDR1 MNHEY, CDR2 SVGAGI. CDR3 loop: CASSFHLGVLYEQYF. The CDR3 DNA follows: TGTGCCAGCAGTTTCCACCTAGGGGTCCTCTACGAGCAGTACTTC.

This clonotype has just a few counts. The chain combines TRBV6-6 with TRBJ2-1; maybe TRBD2 (6 bases). Trimming cost V 7 bases and J 7 bases, with 11 bases left between them. The CDR3 is 12 amino acids. Germline CDR1 reads MNHNY; CDR2 reads SVGAGI (reference sequence). CDR3 DNA sequence: TGTGCCAGCACCGCCGGGGGAAATGAGCAGTTCTTC. Translation gives CASTAGGNEQFF.

The chain carries TRBV6-2 or TRBV6-3 and TRBJ2-7; TRBD1 might be the D (5 bases). The CDR3 runs to 14 residues. Germline V CDR1 and CDR2: MNHEY, SVGEGT. V was trimmed by 2 bases and J by 2 bases, leaving 10 bases between them. The CDR3 spells CASSYRTNTYEQYF. The CDR3 nucleotides are TGTGCCAGCAGTTACAGGACAAACACCTACGAGCAGTACTTC.

This clonotype was detected a few times. V is TRBV13 and J is TRBJ2-5; possible D gene TRBD2, 6 bases. Germline V lookup: CDR1 PRHDT, CDR2 FYEKMQ (reference sequence). Trimming cost V 0 bases and J 3 bases, with 14 bases left between them. The CDR3 totals 16 residues. CDR3 region: CASSLGLGGKEETQYF. The CDR3 DNA sequence: TGTGCCAGCAGCTTAGGCCTTGGGGGGAAGGAAGAGACCCAGTACTTC.

The chain is built from TRBV7-9 and TRBJ2-3; either TRBD1 or TRBD2 may fit D (5 bases each). CDR1 and CDR2 (germline): SEHNR, FQNEAQ (reference sequence). Between the trimmed V and J ends, which lost 3 bases and 6 bases, there was a span of 16 bases. The CDR3 totals 15 residues. CDR3 in amino acids: CASSFTGTPGDTQYF. The CDR3 region has the DNA TGTGCCAGCAGCTTCACCGGGACCCCGGGGGATACGCAGTATTTT.

This clonotype was found a few times. V and J are TRBV9 and TRBJ2-7; no firm D call. CDR1 is SGDLS, CDR2 YYNGEE, per germline. This CDR3 contains 14 residues. Trimming removed 0 bases from V and 2 bases from J, with 9 bases in between. Written as DNA, the CDR3 is TGTGCCAGCAGCGTAGCTTCTAACGCCTACGAGCAGTACTTC. Protein sequence: CASSVASNAYEQYF.

The chain employs TRBV28 and TRBJ2-1, with TRBD2 identical over 7 bases. CDR1 is MDHEN and CDR2 is SYDVKM in the germline V gene. Losses at the gene ends were 5 bases for V and 0 bases for J; bases not matched to a gene: 7. The length of the CDR3 is 16 residues. The CDR3 protein is CASSGASGVSYNEQFF. CDR3 bases: TGTGCCAGCAGTGGGGCTAGCGGAGTCTCCTACAATGAGCAGTTCTTC.

This clonotype was found a few times. The chain is built from TRBV11-2 and TRBJ2-5; D gene unclear. The CDR3 length is 14 residues. V was cut by 5 bases and J by 1 base, with 11 bases left in between. The V gene's germline CDR1 is SGHAT and CDR2 FQNNGV. CDR3 residues: CASSPLGPQETQYF. The CDR3 nucleotides are TGTGCCAGCAGCCCCCTGGGCCCCCAAGAGACCCAGTACTTC.

Many counts were recorded for this clonotype. The chain recombines TRBV2 with TRBJ2-5; 9 positions match TRBD1. Trimming cost V 3 bases and J 7 bases; bases outside gene matches: 12. Germline assignment: CDR1 SNHLY and CDR2 FYNNEI. There are 16 residues in the CDR3. The CDR3 loop is CASSEESGTGLGTQYF. CDR3 bases: TGTGCCAGCAGTGAGGAATCCGGGACAGGGTTGGGGACCCAGTACTTC.

This clonotype was found a few times. J is TRBJ1-4 and V is TRBV4-2, with TRBD1 matching 10 bases. With V trimmed by 3 bases and J by 3 bases, 4 bases remained unmatched. Germline V gene lookup returns CDR1 LGHNA and CDR2 YNFKEQ. The CDR3 totals 16 residues. The CDR3 bases are TGTGCCAGCAGCCAGGAGGGGACAGGGGCTAATGAAAAACTGTTTTTT. This encodes CASSQEGTGANEKLFF.

V gene TRBV7-2 combines with J gene TRBJ2-2; D uncertain. Germline lookup yields CDR1 SGHTA and CDR2 FQGNSA. The CDR3 runs to 16 residues. V was pared by 4 bases and J by 0 bases, with 12 bases between. The CDR3 nucleotides are TGTGCCAGCAGCTCCCGGAGCAGTACGAACACCGGGGAGCTGTTTTTT. This encodes CASSSRSSTNTGELFF.

V usage is TRBV7-2 and J usage is TRBJ2-3; TRBD2 matches 10 bases. CDR3 length: 16 residues. Germline CDR1 SGHTA, CDR2 FQGNSA. Trimming removed 4 bases from V and 2 bases from J; junction bases left unmatched: 6. CDR3 region: CASSSRLAGHTDTQYF. CDR3 in DNA: TGTGCCAGCAGCTCCCGACTAGCGGGTCACACAGATACGCAGTATTTT.